Below, one T cell receptor beta chain is given with its context. This clone was counted once. Which antigen it targets is not known. Base qualities are not recorded, but no much larger clone differs from it by a single base. The sample has other DNA sequences that encode this CDR3 too. This sample was taken from a study of OX40 agonist ivuxolimab in advanced cancers. Looking at the study overall: Ivuxolimab, which targeted the costimulatory receptor OX40 (CD134), was an agonistic, fully human IgG2 monoclonal antibody. Patients were allowed to have had prior anti-PD-1, anti-PD-L1 or anti-CTLA-4 therapy, and roughly 40% of the dose-escalation patients had previously received checkpoint inhibitors. The point of sequencing TCRbeta in the periphery was to test whether ivuxolimab changed TCR sequence diversity and drove clonal T-cell expansion. Partial responses occurred in three dose-escalation patients, of whom one had hepatocellular carcinoma and two had cutaneous melanoma. Of the roughly 52 dose-escalation patients, hepatocellular carcinoma was present in approximately 20, melanoma in approximately 15, renal cell carcinoma in 9 and head and neck cancer in 9. The dose-escalation cohort was over 70% male with a mean age of approximately 60 years, ranging from about 20 to 80. Intravenous ivuxolimab was administered to patients every 2 weeks at six dose levels: 0.01, 0.1, 0.3, 1.5, 3 and 10 mg/kg. The paper reports the monotherapy dose-escalation portion (N of about 50 patients) of the phase I ivuxolimab trial.

The trial excluded patients who had a history of autoimmune disease or were on systemic immunosuppression. In every dose cohort, peripheral blood was drawn for TCR sequencing at baseline, cycle 4 day 1, and cycle 7 day 1. Samples came from an open-label, multicenter, first-in-human phase I dose-escalation trial of ivuxolimab. The trial enrolled adults with locally advanced or metastatic head and neck squamous cell, hepatocellular, melanoma or renal cell carcinoma. CD4+ and CD8+ T cells were sorted separately from peripheral blood before TCR sequencing. Taken from the germline V gene, the CDR1 and CDR2 loops are SGHRS and YFSETQ. The V and J ends are trimmed by 0 bases and 1 base, leaving 10 bases between them. CDR3 length: 15 amino acids, cysteine to phenylalanine. Only the CDR3 DNA stays, 45 bases, in frame from base 1. Study-level results and caveats: Partial responders in the 0.1-3.0 mg/kg groups had among the lowest normalized peripheral clonal expansion, especially among CD8+ T cells. The antigen specificity of the clonally expanded peripheral T cells was not determined. Low levels of normalized T-cell clonal expansion were also shown by some nonresponding patients. After ivuxolimab, more expanded clones were found on average in CD8+ T cells than in CD4+ T cells. At doses of 0.1 to 3.0 mg/kg, clonal expansion of both CD4+ and CD8+ T cells in blood was seen between baseline and week 6.

To sequence the TCRbeta CDR3 region, genomic DNA was isolated from the sorted cells. TCRbeta CDR3 regions were sequenced using the immunoSEQ Assay. The table was pulled from immuneACCESS by TCRdb, which kept in-frame rearrangements only. Such tables lose some clones; where checked, under half of the loss comes from unresolved V genes, and the rest has no known cause. The sample records over 55,000 clones, 65% to 90% of which are singletons. The ten largest make up about 1.7% of the sample. The rearranged segments are TRBV5-1 and TRBJ1-1; 5 matching bases give a weak D call of TRBD1. The material sequenced was CD4+ or CD8+ T cells sorted from blood, taken in a trial of the OX40 agonist ivuxolimab. The TCR sequence derives from an adult with an advanced solid tumor such as melanoma, head and neck, liver or kidney cancer. The DNA is as follows: TGCGCCAGCAGCTTGGCAGGGCAGGGGAACACTGAAGCTTTCTTT. Translated, this gives CASSLAGQGNTEAFF.